Below, one TCR beta chain is given with its context. Recruitment covered under 25 US areas and drew participants whose ages spanned roughly 18 to 100 years. The data derive from a study of blood T cell repertoires in COVID-19. Study-level background: The United States, Italy and Spain supplied acute and convalescent COVID-19 samples. Sample material is recorded as cDNA or gDNA derived from T cells, B-cell-depleted T cells, or PBMCs.

The CDR3 loop spans 23 amino acids. CDR1 PRHDT and CDR2 FYEKMQ come from the germline V gene (reference sequence). With 5 bases clipped from V and 1 base from J, the junction kept 27 bases outside the gene matches. Authors' methods: Estimation of nucleated cell counts was performed using reference gene primer amplification. Using immunoSEQ multiplex PCR, the repertoire was profiled, and TCRdb retains in-frame clones only, with some absent. V and J calls and clone size follow that table, whereas D and trimming were derived from the DNA. The sample includes about 140,000 clones, around 79% of them seen just once.

The V call is TRBV13, the J call TRBJ2-1, with TRBD2 identical over 9 bases. Sequences were obtained from PBMCs or T cells enriched from blood (not recorded which). This clonotype was obtained from a woman aged 45-59 years who had recovered from COVID-19. The CDR3 here is CASSDKPRGLASGVQSSYNEQFF. The CDR3, as DNA: TGTGCCAGCAGCGACAAACCGCGAGGCCTGGCTAGCGGGGTCCAATCATCCTACAATGAGCAGTTCTTC. The full variable domain, in which reference TRBV13 and TRBJ2-1 provide the parts outside the CDR3, is AAGVIQSPRHLIKEKRETATLKCYPIPRHDTVYWYQQGPGQDPQFLISFYEKMQSDKGSIPDRFSAQQFSDYHSELNMSSLELGDSALYFCASSDKPRGLASGVQSSYNEQFFGPGTRLTVL.